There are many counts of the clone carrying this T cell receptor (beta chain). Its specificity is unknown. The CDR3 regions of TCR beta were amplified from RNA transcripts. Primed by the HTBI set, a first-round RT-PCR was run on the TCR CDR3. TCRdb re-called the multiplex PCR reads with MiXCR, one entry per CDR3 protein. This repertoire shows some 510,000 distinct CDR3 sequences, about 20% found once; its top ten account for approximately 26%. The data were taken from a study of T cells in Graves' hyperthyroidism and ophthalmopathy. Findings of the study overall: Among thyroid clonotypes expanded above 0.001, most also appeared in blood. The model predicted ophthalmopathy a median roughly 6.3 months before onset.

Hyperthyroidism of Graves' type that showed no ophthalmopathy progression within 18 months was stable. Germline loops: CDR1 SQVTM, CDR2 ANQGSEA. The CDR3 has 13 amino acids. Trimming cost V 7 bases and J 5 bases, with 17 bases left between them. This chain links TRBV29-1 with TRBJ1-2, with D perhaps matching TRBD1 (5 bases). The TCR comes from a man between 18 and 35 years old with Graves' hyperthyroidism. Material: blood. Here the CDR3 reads CSAGGEGPYGYTF. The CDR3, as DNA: TGCAGCGCCGGGGGTGAGGGTCCATATGGCTACACCTTC.